Listed here are 32 T cell receptor beta chains from one sample, sequenced in a study of cytomegalovirus exposure and HLA in healthy donors. Primers: 60 Vbeta forward and 13 Jbeta reverse. The protocol was immunoSEQ multiplex PCR, while the TCRdb copy is restricted to in-frame clones and leaves out a portion. The table records fewer than 40,000 clones, about nine tenths of them present only once. Source material: PBMCs. The receptors here all came from a woman in her thirties or forties in good health and CMV-seropositive.

This chain links TRBV6-6 with TRBJ2-3; TRBD2 matches at 8 bases. The V segment lost 5 bases and the J segment 5 bases; nucleotides outside the gene matches: 9. The germline gives CDR1 MNHNY, CDR2 SVGAGI (reference sequence). This CDR3 spans 15 amino acids. This CDR3 reads CASSVAGGGEDTQYF. The CDR3 nucleotides are TGTGCCAGCAGTGTGGCGGGGGGCGGGGAAGATACGCAGTATTTT.

V usage is TRBV6-4 and J usage is TRBJ2-3; 7 bases align to TRBD1. V gave up 4 bases and J gave up 2 bases; unmatched junction bases: 3. CDR3 size: 14 residues. Germline V gene data show CDR1 as MRHNA and CDR2 as SNTAGT. CDR3 coding DNA: TGTGCCAGCAGTGGGGGACAGAACACAGATACGCAGTATTTT. Residues: CASSGGQNTDTQYF.

The DNA of the CDR3 is TGTGCCAGCAGCTCTTCTAGGGGACAGGGTCATGGCTACACCTTC. This gives the protein CASSSSRGQGHGYTF. The chain has TRBV7-2 and TRBJ1-2; 9 bases align to TRBD1. V was pared by 4 bases and J by 6 bases, with 9 bases of the junction left unmatched. The CDR3 has 15 residues. Per germline, CDR1 SGHTA and CDR2 FQGNSA.

This clone was seen only a few times. The chain carries TRBV6-4 and TRBJ1-1; D may be TRBD1 (6 bases). V shed 6 bases and J shed 6 bases, with 14 bases lying between them. CDR1 MRHNA and CDR2 SNTAGT come from the germline V gene. The CDR3 runs 13 residues. This chain's CDR3 is CASSAGEESEAFF. CDR3 DNA sequence: TGTGCCAGCAGCGCAGGGGAAGAATCTGAAGCTTTCTTT.

J is TRBJ2-2 and V is TRBV10-3, with 7 bases matching TRBD1. Germline CDR1 reads ENHRY; CDR2 reads SYGVKD. This CDR3 spans 14 amino acids. V lost 5 bases to trimming and J lost 4 bases; unmatched junction nucleotides: 4. For the CDR3, the DNA is TGTGCCATCAGTCGGGACAGACTCACCGGGGAGCTGTTTTTT. Translated: CAISRDRLTGELFF.

The chain employs TRBV19 and TRBJ1-5, with no clear D. V lost 4 bases and J lost 6, with 16 bases in between. The germline CDR1 and CDR2 sequences are LNHDA and SQIVND (reference sequence). The CDR3 spans 15 residues. This chain's CDR3 is CASSRMADGSQPQHF. The CDR3 coding sequence is TGTGCCAGTAGTAGGATGGCGGATGGGAGTCAGCCCCAGCATTTT.

V is TRBV6-4 and J is TRBJ1-6, with D tentatively TRBD1 (5 bases). V was cut by 2 bases and J by 8 bases, with 10 bases left in between. The V gene's germline CDR1 is MRHNA and CDR2 SNTAGT. The CDR3 is 14 amino acids. CDR3 coding DNA: TGTGCCAGCAGTGACCGGGGGGACCATTCACCCCTCCACTTT. Translated, it gives CASSDRGDHSPLHF.

This clone was counted once. This chain joins TRBV18 and TRBJ2-3; 15 nucleotides match TRBD2. With V trimmed by 2 bases and J by 1 base, 4 bases remained unmatched. Germline values: CDR1 KGHSH, CDR2 LQKENI. The CDR3 runs 18 residues. The CDR3: CASSPGLAGGPGTDTQYF. Written as DNA, the CDR3 is TGTGCCAGCTCACCAGGACTAGCGGGGGGGCCCGGCACAGATACGCAGTATTTT.

This clone showed up just a few times. V gene TRBV2 combines with J gene TRBJ1-5; TRBD1 is a possible D gene (5 bases). Germline-derived CDR1 and CDR2 are SNHLY and FYNNEI. CDR3 length: 13 amino acids. Deletions cut 6 bases from V and 9 bases from J, with 15 bases between. The CDR3 coding sequence is TGTGCCAGCAGCGATCTGGGGGGATCGCCCCAGCATTTT. Translation: CASSDLGGSPQHF.

This chain uses TRBV2 with TRBJ1-4; a possible D gene is TRBD1 (6 bases). This CDR3 has 14 residues. Germline CDR1 and CDR2: SNHLY and FYNNEI. V lost 6 bases and J 4 bases, leaving 12 bases between the germline ends. CDR3 DNA sequence: TGTGCCAGCAGGGCGACAGGTCTTAATGAAAAACTGTTTTTT. Protein product: CASRATGLNEKLFF.

This clone was seen a single time. At one end, the junction sequence differs from germline, possibly due to a read error. The CDR3 region has the DNA TGTGCCAGCAGTAACTCCCGACAGGGGAACTCACCCCTCCACTTT. Translating it yields CASSNSRQGNSPLHF. The chain employs TRBV6-5 and TRBJ1-6; TRBD1 agrees at 8 bases. Germline CDR1 MNHEY, CDR2 SVGAGI. This CDR3 has 15 residues.

The chain links TRBV2 to TRBJ2-5; unclear D gene. V was cut by 4 bases and J by 4 bases, with 4 bases left in between. This CDR3 region has 11 residues. The germline gives CDR1 SNHLY, CDR2 FYNNEI. This CDR3 is CASSAVETQYF. In nucleotides, the CDR3 is TGTGCCAGCAGTGCGGTAGAGACCCAGTACTTC.

The V call is TRBV29-1, the J call TRBJ2-2; 8 bases map to TRBD1. Losses at the gene ends were 6 bases for V and 4 bases for J; bases not matched to a gene: 4. The CDR3 runs to 13 residues. Germline CDR1 is SQVTM and CDR2 is ANQGSEA. CDR3 protein: CSVGQGTTGELFF. The CDR3 region has the DNA TGCAGCGTAGGACAGGGAACCACCGGGGAGCTGTTTTTT.

This chain links TRBV28 with TRBJ2-5, with D maybe TRBD1 (6 bases). The CDR3 runs 15 residues. Per germline, CDR1 MDHEN and CDR2 SYDVKM. Trimming cost V 6 bases and J 2 bases, with 16 bases left between them. The CDR3 nucleotides are TGTGCCAGCAGAAGTAGGACAGCAAAGCAAGAGACCCAGTACTTC. Protein product: CASRSRTAKQETQYF.

This chain uses TRBV27 with TRBJ2-7; 9 nucleotides agree with TRBD1. Germline trimming cut 5 bases from V and 11 bases from J; bases unmatched to any gene: 10. Germline CDR1 MNHEY, CDR2 SMNVEV (reference sequence). The CDR3 contains 13 residues. The CDR3, as DNA: TGTGCCAGCAGTCATGGACAGGGGCAACCGGAGTACTTC. Residues: CASSHGQGQPEYF.

The chain carries TRBV7-9 and TRBJ2-1, with 9 bases that match TRBD2. This CDR3 is built from 15 residues. The J segment lost 8 bases and the V segment lost 3 bases, leaving 8 bases of the junction unmatched. The germline V gene has CDR1 SEHNR and CDR2 FQNEAQ (reference sequence). The CDR3 is CASSFSGGGGYEQFF. In nucleotides, the CDR3 is TGTGCCAGCAGCTTTAGCGGGGGCGGGGGGTATGAGCAGTTCTTC.

V and J are TRBV13 and TRBJ2-3; 7 bases are a match to TRBD1. The CDR3 totals 15 residues. In germline, CDR1 is PRHDT, CDR2 FYEKMQ (reference sequence). V lost 4 bases to trimming and J lost 0 bases; unmatched junction nucleotides: 4. The CDR3 DNA sequence: TGTGCCAGCAGCTCCGGGACAGCTAGCACAGATACGCAGTATTTT. Translation: CASSSGTASTDTQYF.

The V and J genes are TRBV29-1 and TRBJ1-2; D not certain. The V end lost 4 bases, the J end lost 2 bases, and 11 bases lay between the germline ends. The germline V gene has CDR1 SQVTM and CDR2 ANQGSEA. This CDR3 spans 13 amino acids. The CDR3 DNA is TGCAGCGTTGTGGCGCGGGAGAACTATGGCTACACCTTC. This translates into CSVVARENYGYTF.

The DNA of the CDR3 is TGTGCCAGCAGGGGACAGATAAGCTCCTACGAGCAGTACTTC. It translates to CASRGQISSYEQYF. This chain links TRBV28 with TRBJ2-7; 7 bases align to TRBD1. Looked up from germline, CDR1 is MDHEN and CDR2 is SYDVKM. V shed 6 bases, J shed 0 bases, and the junction held 5 bases outside the gene matches. This CDR3 contains 14 residues.

This clone has only a few counts. V is TRBV5-8 and J is TRBJ1-2, with TRBD1 matching over 7 bases. V dropped 5 bases and J dropped 6; count of bases not matched to a gene: 7. Looked up from germline, CDR1 is SGHTS and CDR2 is YDEGEE. The CDR3 sequence is 13 residues long. Written as DNA, the CDR3 is TGTGCCAGCAGTAGACAGGGAGAGGATGGCTACACCTTC. Its protein is CASSRQGEDGYTF.

The chain links TRBV11-2 to TRBJ1-2; 12 bases line up with TRBD1. This CDR3 comprises 14 residues. V lost 5 bases and J lost 6; bases outside the gene matches: 4. Germline CDR1 and CDR2: SGHAT and FQNNGV. Here the CDR3 DNA reads TGTGCCAGCAGCGGGGACAGGGGGCGAAATGGCTACACCTTC. This translates into CASSGDRGRNGYTF. The full variable domain, its missing parts supplied by reference TRBV11-2 and TRBJ1-2, is EAGVAQSPRYKIIEKRQSVAFWCNPISGHATLYWYQQILGQGPKLLIQFQNNGVVDDSQLPKDRFSAERLKGVDSTLKIQPAKLEDSAVYLCASSGDRGRNGYTFGSGTRLTVV.

The chain links TRBV4-1 to TRBJ1-1; D may be TRBD1 (6 bases). Germline CDR1 and CDR2: MGHRA and YSYEKL. Trimming shortened V by 3 bases and J by 1 base, and 9 bases separated the two germline ends. CDR3 size: 14 residues. In DNA, the CDR3 is TGCGCCAGCAGCCAGAGAGGGGGGAACACTGAAGCTTTCTTT. It translates to CASSQRGGNTEAFF.

This chain links TRBV4-3 with TRBJ2-3; D gene ambiguous. The CDR3 extends over 15 amino acids. The germline CDR1 and CDR2 sequences are LGHNA and YSLEER. Trimming shortened V by 0 bases and J by 0 bases, and 7 bases separated the two germline ends. CDR3 loop: CASSQDRWSTDTQYF. The CDR3 DNA reads as TGCGCCAGCAGCCAAGACAGGTGGAGCACAGATACGCAGTATTTT.

The rearrangement joins TRBV7-2 to TRBJ2-7; TRBD2 matches 8 bases. Germline V gives CDR1 SGHTA, CDR2 FQGNSA. The CDR3 length is 16 residues. J was trimmed by 3 bases and V by 1 base; bases with no gene match: 8. Here the CDR3 reads CASSLGSGGQVYEQYF. DNA for the CDR3: TGTGCCAGCAGCTTAGGATCGGGGGGGCAGGTCTACGAGCAGTACTTC. Drawing the rest from reference TRBV7-2 and TRBJ2-7, the complete variable domain is GAGVSQSPSNKVTEKGKDVELRCDPISGHTALYWYRQSLGQGLEFLIYFQGNSAPDKSGLPSDRFSAERTGGSVSTLTIQRTQQEDSAVYLCASSLGSGGQVYEQYFGPGTRLTVT.

This chain connects TRBV9 to TRBJ1-1; unclear D gene. CDR1 and CDR2 (germline): SGDLS, YYNGEE. This CDR3 has 13 residues. Trimming removed 3 bases at V and 2 bases at J, with 8 bases between. The CDR3 bases are TGTGCCAGCAGCGCCACAGCAAACACTGAAGCTTTCTTT. Translation gives CASSATANTEAFF.

Concerning this clone: Compared with germline, one end of the junction differs, possibly owing to a read error. Other DNA sequences in the same sample also yield this CDR3. This chain joins TRBV6-1 and TRBJ1-6; no definite D call. This CDR3 spans 14 amino acids. The germline V gene encodes CDR1 MNHNS and CDR2 SASEGT. In DNA, the CDR3 is TGTGCCAGCAGTGACTATCCGTATAATTCCCCCCTCCACTTT. Translating gives CASSDYPYNSPLHF.

The chain employs TRBV5-4 and TRBJ1-2, with a tentative D call TRBD1 (5 bases). The CDR3 sequence is 12 residues long. V lost 1 base and J lost 6, with 7 bases in between. From germline, CDR1 is SGHNT and CDR2 YYREEE (reference sequence). CDR3 nucleotide sequence: TGTGCCAGCAGCTTGATAGGGGATGGCTACACCTTC. It yields the protein CASSLIGDGYTF.

The rearrangement uses TRBV11-2 and TRBJ2-7, with D possibly TRBD2 on 6 matching bases. Trimming stripped 3 bases from V and 2 bases from J, with 11 bases between. This CDR3 spans 14 amino acids. In germline, CDR1 is SGHAT, CDR2 FQNNGV. This CDR3 is CASSFGGSPYEQYF. The CDR3 DNA reads as TGTGCCAGCAGCTTTGGGGGGAGCCCCTACGAGCAGTACTTC.

The chain employs TRBV10-1 and TRBJ2-4; 9 nucleotides line up with TRBD1. Trimming removed 9 bases from V and 0 bases from J; junction bases left unmatched: 12. Germline lookup yields CDR1 WNHNN and CDR2 SYGVQD (reference sequence). The CDR3 spans 17 residues. Written as DNA, the CDR3 is TGCGCCAGGCCAACAGGGGGCCTTTCCCTAGCCAAAAACATTCAGTACTTC. Translating gives CARPTGGLSLAKNIQYF.

The chain links TRBV19 to TRBJ1-5; D perhaps matches TRBD1 (5 bases). The germline V gene has CDR1 LNHDA and CDR2 SQIVND (reference sequence). The V end was cut by 3 bases, the J end by 6 bases, with 12 bases between. This CDR3 comprises 14 residues. The DNA for the CDR3 is TGTGCCAGTAGTATGGGGAGGGGTGGTCAGCCCCAGCATTTT. Amino acids: CASSMGRGGQPQHF.

V and J are TRBV5-1 and TRBJ2-7; TRBD2 matches 8 bases. After removal of 3 bases from V and 0 bases from J, the junction contained 5 bases not matched to a gene. CDR3 size: 15 residues. Germline CDR1 SGHRS, CDR2 YFSETQ. The CDR3 here is CASSSSGGSSYEQYF. The CDR3 DNA is TGCGCCAGCAGCTCCTCGGGGGGGAGCTCCTACGAGCAGTACTTC.

The V and J genes are TRBV9 and TRBJ2-3, with 8 bases aligning to TRBD1. Looked up from germline, CDR1 is SGDLS and CDR2 is YYNGEE. The length of the CDR3 is 13 residues. J was trimmed by 4 bases and V by 3 bases; bases with no gene match: 1. The CDR3 region is CASSETGADTQYF. The CDR3 region has the DNA TGTGCCAGCAGCGAGACAGGGGCAGATACGCAGTATTTT.